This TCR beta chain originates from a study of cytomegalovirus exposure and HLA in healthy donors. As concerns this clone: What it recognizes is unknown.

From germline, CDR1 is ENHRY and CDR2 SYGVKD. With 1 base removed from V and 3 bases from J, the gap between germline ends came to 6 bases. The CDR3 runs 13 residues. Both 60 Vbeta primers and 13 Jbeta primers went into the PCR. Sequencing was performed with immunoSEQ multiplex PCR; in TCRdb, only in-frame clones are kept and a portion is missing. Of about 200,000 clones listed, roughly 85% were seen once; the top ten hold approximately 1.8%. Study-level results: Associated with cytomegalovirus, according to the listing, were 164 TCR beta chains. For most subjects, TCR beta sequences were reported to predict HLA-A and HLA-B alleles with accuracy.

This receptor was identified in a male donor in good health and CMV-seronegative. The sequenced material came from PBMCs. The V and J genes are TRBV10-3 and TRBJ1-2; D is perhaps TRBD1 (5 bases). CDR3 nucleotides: TGTGCCATCAGTGAGTTGACAGACTATGGCTACACCTTC. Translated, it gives CAISELTDYGYTF.